Below, one T cell receptor beta chain is given with its context. Its antigen remains undetermined. It has no much larger one-base neighbor in the sample; base qualities were not kept. Lesional scalp punch biopsies and peripheral blood were obtained from alopecia areata patients. PBMCs were isolated by density centrifugation and stained for CD3, CD4 and CD8, and CD4+ and CD8+ T cells were sorted on a FACSAria. The sample is drawn from a study of CD8+ T cells in alopecia areata (dated by TCRdb to the late 2010s). A note on the overall study: Treated patients were enrolled in an open-label pilot trial of oral tofacitinib, 5 to 10 mg twice daily, for moderate-to-severe alopecia areata. RNA was obtained with the PAXgene miRNA kit for fixed scalp, the miRNeasy kit for PBMCs, and the RNeasy kit for mouse skin. Scalp tissue and sorted CD4+ and CD8+ peripheral blood T cells from patchy and totalis/universalis alopecia areata patients and from healthy controls were covered by human TCRbeta sequencing. Scalp clonality was compared among normal scalp (n=4), patchy alopecia areata scalp (n=8), and alopecia totalis/universalis scalp (n=8). TCRbeta CDR3 regions were amplified by immunoSEQ multiplex PCR using 35 Vbeta forward and 13 Jbeta reverse primers. In both human patients and the C3H/HeJ mouse model, the study applied high-throughput TCRbeta sequencing to look at T cell clonal expansion in alopecia areata. Patients stayed on tofacitinib for 6 to 18 months and then had 6 months of follow-up off drug so that delayed response and recurrence could be assessed. Tofacitinib-treated patients had biopsies at baseline and at 4 and 24 weeks of treatment, with a later scalp biopsy in several patients. What the research found in general, with its limitations: Compared with mice, TCR sequences shared between patients were less clear, possibly partly because of HLA diversity across the patient population. Compared with normal scalp, lesional scalp, particularly in alopecia totalis/universalis, had higher clonality and more expanded CD8+ clones, which suggests antigenic drive. Resident alphabeta T cells in normal human skin are also sequenced, complicating scalp TCR repertoire analysis, unlike mouse skin dominated by gammadelta T cells.

The germline V gene encodes CDR1 SEHNR and CDR2 FQNEAQ (reference sequence). Taken from cysteine to phenylalanine, the CDR3 has 15 residues. Only CDR3 DNA is held: 45 bases, read in frame from base 1. Here V drops 8 bases and J drops 5 bases, and the junction holds 11 bases not matched to any gene. The library relied on the immunoSEQ multiplex PCR assay. For TCR sequencing, RNA was extracted from every sample and reverse transcribed into cDNA to serve as template. First-strand cDNA was synthesized with SuperScript III using a 2:1 mix of oligo-dT and random hexamers. A synthetic immune receptor repertoire was used to assess amplification bias, and residual bias was removed computationally. The published analysis was carried out like this. Raw reads were preprocessed to remove errors, and CDR3 was defined by IMGT conventions from the conserved cysteine to phenylalanine. Clonality was calculated as 1 minus Shannon entropy normalized by log2 of the number of productive unique TCRs. Whether scalp clones were CD4 or CD8 was inferred by matching scalp TCRbeta sequences against CD4 and CD8 repertoires sorted from blood. Imported from immuneACCESS, the table was reduced by TCRdb to in-frame sequences with V and J called. These copies leave out some clones; in studies compared against another copy, an unresolved V gene accounts for under half, and the cause of the remainder is not known. The DNA gave D and trimming, while V, J and clone size come from that table. The sample has about 150,000 clones on record, more than 45% of them singletons. The ten largest account for around 6.8% of the sample.

The rearranged chain carries TRBV7-9 and TRBJ2-2; 7 bases in between match TRBD1. This sequence originates from a human donor with alopecia areata. The specimen sequenced was CD4+ T cells sorted from blood. The CDR3 region has the sequence CASRGWDSGTGELFF. The DNA sequence is as follows: TGTGCCAGCCGCGGATGGGACAGTGGTACCGGGGAGCTGTTTTTT.